The rows below give T cell receptor beta chains drawn from one sample of a study of blood T cell repertoires in COVID-19. Generated by immunoSEQ multiplex PCR, the TCRdb table keeps only in-frame clones and is missing some. The repertoire holds about 100,000 clones, with 80% to 90% as singletons. The sample taken for sequencing was peripheral blood. These receptors all come from a man aged 50 to 60 with acute or convalescent COVID-19. Each CDR3 is given with its conserved first and last residue.

v_call	cdr3_aa
TRBV30	CAWSRVPANYGYTF
TRBV2	CASSTGQINSGNTIYF
TRBV10-3	CAISTGGGTGNTIYF
TRBV11-2	CASSQAVEQYF
TRBV19	CASSPTPEGYNEQFF
TRBV28	CASTELRDIREKLFF
TRBV10-3	CASSVGRLTDTQYF
TRBV27	CASSMGLEETQYF
TRBV7-8	CASSRDRGTYGYTF
TRBV28	CASSFAGANTGELFF
TRBV19	CASSIGSATGDYGYTF
TRBV3-1/TRBV3-2	CASSQGQGVNSPLHF
TRBV4-2	CASSQVAGRDSPLHF
TRBV28	CASSLLGTLANEQYF
TRBV7-2	CASSLAPGGLRSSYNEQFF
TRBV11-2	CASSLYGGGEQFF
TRBV2	CASKGSQGNEQFF
TRBV7-9	CASSLAKREGTGELFF
TRBV10-3	CAISGTQNTGELFF
TRBV10-1	CASSGAGGPETQYF
TRBV18	CASSPGTSSTEQFF
TRBV5-1	CASSRHRQGGQETQYF
TRBV4-2	CASSQGMGLAYAGELFF
TRBV27	CASSSLAGPGGSYNEQFF
TRBV4-1	CASSQEFVDTGELFF
TRBV19	CASSTPGNEQFF
TRBV11-3	CASSLDWRLAGDYEQYF
TRBV19	CASRPERGYNEQFF
TRBV5-1	CASSLEPENYGYTF
TRBV4-1	CASTQEARGPNEQFF
TRBV5-4	CASSSNRGENGYTF